This T cell receptor beta chain was identified in a study of blood T cell repertoires in COVID-19. The CDR3 has 14 amino acids. CDR1 is SGHRS, CDR2 YFSETQ, per germline. V was clipped by 0 bases and J by 1 base, with 7 bases between them. Authors' processing steps: Estimation of nucleated cell counts was performed using reference gene primer amplification. The table came from immunoSEQ multiplex PCR; TCRdb's copy has only in-frame clones and leaves some out. D and trimming come from the DNA, and the V and J calls and clone size come from that table. The repertoire holds 150,000 to 200,000 clones, roughly 80% seen once, with about 13% in the top ten.

This clonotype originated in a man in his forties or fifties who had recovered from COVID-19. The V and J genes are TRBV5-1 and TRBJ1-1; D unresolved. Sequenced: peripheral blood. The CDR3 sequence is CASSLVGENTEAFF. As DNA, the CDR3 is TGCGCCAGCAGCTTGGTTGGAGAGAACACTGAAGCTTTCTTT.